These 22 T cell receptor beta chains came from one sample sequenced in a study of early T cells in non-severe SARS-CoV-2 infection. TCRdb called the 5' RACE reads again in MiXCR, with one record for every CDR3 protein. The sample yields over 90,000 distinct CDR3 sequences, 12% seen once. The starting material was whole blood, obtained at baseline. The receptors originated from an adult who was a healthcare worker with PCR-confirmed SARS-CoV-2 infection or an uninfected control (not recorded which).

The CDR3 DNA sequence: TGTGCCAGCAGCCGTCGGGTCCCAGTTTTTCCGCTGGAAGCTTTCTTT. Amino acid sequence: CASSRRVPVFPLEAFF. The rearrangement joins TRBV11-2 to TRBJ1-1; D is ambiguous. V lost 5 bases, J lost 8 bases, and 24 bases lay in between. The CDR3 loop spans 16 amino acids. The germline V gene has CDR1 SGHAT and CDR2 FQNNGV.

The chain links TRBV18 to TRBJ2-7; 9 bases match TRBD2. The CDR3 covers 17 residues. The V and J ends lost 4 bases and 3 bases, in that order; junction bases with no gene match: 13. The V gene's germline CDR1 is KGHSH and CDR2 LQKENI. Here the CDR3 DNA reads TGTGCCAGCTCACTCCTTGGGGTACTAGCGGGTTACTACGAGCAGTACTTC. Translated, it gives CASSLLGVLAGYYEQYF.

This clonotype was detected a few times. This CDR3 is CASSEYGGNSPLHF. CDR3 DNA: TGTGCCAGCAGTGAATATGGCGGCAATTCACCCCTCCACTTT. This chain connects TRBV25-1 to TRBJ1-6; D call uncertain. Trimming shortened V by 0 bases and J by 7 bases, and 7 bases separated the two germline ends. The germline gives CDR1 MGHDK, CDR2 SYGVNS. This CDR3 has 14 residues.

V and J are TRBV6-5 and TRBJ2-7; the match to TRBD1 covers 9 bases. The CDR3 runs to 13 residues. Looked up from germline, CDR1 is MNHEY and CDR2 is SVGAGI. V was pared by 9 bases and J by 3 bases, with 6 bases of the junction left unmatched. CDR3 loop: CASGQGYRYEQYF. As DNA, the CDR3 is TGTGCCAGTGGACAGGGGTACCGCTACGAGCAGTACTTC.

This clonotype was seen many times. The CDR3 coding sequence is TGTGCCAGCAGCCCCGACCGGACTAGCGGGAAGGAGCAGTACTTC. It codes for CASSPDRTSGKEQYF. This rearrangement joins TRBV4-2 to TRBJ2-7; 12 bases align to TRBD2. V trimming: 4 bases; J trimming: 7 bases; junction bases outside the gene matches: 8. CDR1 is LGHNA, CDR2 YNFKEQ, per germline. The CDR3 is 15 residues long.

The chain recombines TRBV7-9 with TRBJ2-3; D possibly corresponds to TRBD1 (6 bases). Trimming took 4 bases from V and 6 from J, leaving 20 bases between them. In germline, CDR1 is SEHNR, CDR2 FQNEAQ (reference sequence). The CDR3 is 16 amino acids. CDR3 sequence: CASSSKQGLIFDTQYF. The CDR3 region has the DNA TGTGCCAGCAGCTCGAAACAGGGTCTTATTTTTGATACGCAGTATTTT.

CDR3 DNA sequence: TGTGCCAGCAGTTATTTATCCGAGCAGTACTTC. It yields the protein CASSYLSEQYF. The chain employs TRBV6-5 and TRBJ2-7; D not certain. The length of the CDR3 is 11 residues. Germline V CDR1 and CDR2: MNHEY, SVGAGI. The germline V and J ends were trimmed by 3 bases and 6 bases, with 6 bases remaining between them.

The genes are TRBV20-1 and TRBJ2-5, with D maybe TRBD2 (6 bases). The CDR3 sequence is 13 residues long. The V gene's germline CDR1 is DFQATT and CDR2 SNEGSKA (reference sequence). V lost 5 bases and J lost 1, with 11 bases in between. The DNA of the CDR3 is TGCAGTGCTCCGAATAGCGGCCAAGAGACCCAGTACTTC. It specifies CSAPNSGQETQYF.

J is TRBJ2-7 and V is TRBV11-2; 9 positions agree with TRBD1. The CDR3 has 14 residues. Germline trimming cut 3 bases from V and 6 bases from J; bases unmatched to any gene: 6. CDR1 SGHAT and CDR2 FQNNGV come from the germline V gene. DNA for the CDR3: TGTGCCAGCAGCTTGGGACAGGGAGAGGTCGAGCAGTACTTC. It codes for CASSLGQGEVEQYF.

There are a few counts of this clonotype. V usage is TRBV10-3 and J usage is TRBJ2-6; D possibly corresponds to TRBD2 (6 bases). V was clipped by 6 bases and J by 0 bases, with 12 bases between them. The germline V gene has CDR1 ENHRY and CDR2 SYGVKD. The CDR3 spans 16 residues. The CDR3 loop is CAIRRDWSSGANVLTF. CDR3 in DNA: TGTGCCATCAGGCGGGACTGGAGCTCTGGGGCCAACGTCCTGACTTTC.

This clonotype was observed a few times. V gene TRBV29-1 combines with J gene TRBJ1-2; D not certain. The length of the CDR3 is 12 residues. Trimming left V 4 bases short and J 4 bases short, with 10 bases between. In germline, CDR1 is SQVTM, CDR2 ANQGSEA. The CDR3 loop reads CSVGGRTYGYTF. CDR3 in DNA: TGCAGCGTTGGAGGTCGGACCTATGGCTACACCTTC.

V and J are TRBV20-1 and TRBJ2-7; TRBD2 agrees at 9 bases. The length of the CDR3 is 14 residues. Germline trimming cut 3 bases from V and 3 bases from J; bases unmatched to any gene: 6. The germline gives CDR1 DFQATT, CDR2 SNEGSKA (reference sequence). This CDR3 reads CSARPRLAVYEQYF. Written as DNA, the CDR3 is TGCAGTGCTAGGCCCAGACTAGCGGTCTACGAGCAGTACTTC.

The rearrangement uses TRBV30 and TRBJ1-5; tentatively, D is TRBD1 (5 bases). The CDR3 is 14 residues long. Per germline, CDR1 GTSNPN and CDR2 SVGIG (reference sequence). V lost 2 bases, J lost 3 bases, and 11 bases lay in between. CDR3 bases: TGTGCCTGGAGTTATCGGGGGGACAATCAGCCCCAGCATTTT. Encoded protein: CAWSYRGDNQPQHF.

This chain uses TRBV5-1 with TRBJ2-5, with 7 bases matching TRBD2. Germline CDR1 SGHRS, CDR2 YFSETQ. The CDR3 extends over 16 amino acids. V gave up 1 base and J gave up 4 bases; unmatched junction bases: 10. CDR3 DNA sequence: TGCGCCAGCAGCTTGTCTGGCGGGAGCATTCTAGAGACCCAGTACTTC. This encodes CASSLSGGSILETQYF.

The rearrangement joins TRBV11-2 to TRBJ2-7; possibly TRBD2 for D (5 bases). CDR1 SGHAT and CDR2 FQNNGV come from the germline V gene. The CDR3 length is 16 residues. The V gene lost 2 bases and the J gene lost 4 bases, with 18 bases spanning the gap. CDR3 bases: TGTGCCAGCAGCTTACGAGAGCGAGCGGTGCTTTACGAGCAGTACTTC. It translates to CASSLRERAVLYEQYF.

The rearrangement uses TRBV11-2 and TRBJ2-2; D not certain. The germline gives CDR1 SGHAT, CDR2 FQNNGV. V lost 1 base, J lost 3 bases, and 3 bases lay in between. The CDR3 extends over 13 amino acids. The DNA of the CDR3 is TGTGCCAGCAGCTTAGGCCACACCGGGGAGCTGTTTTTT. Encoded protein: CASSLGHTGELFF.

This clonotype was seen a handful of times. This chain links TRBV27 with TRBJ1-1; the D is unclear. Germline V gene sequence: CDR1 MNHEY, CDR2 SMNVEV (reference sequence). V was pared by 3 bases and J by 0 bases, with 14 bases between. This CDR3 is built from 16 residues. CDR3 DNA: TGTGCCAGCAGTTTTGACTTACCGAGCATGAACACTGAAGCTTTCTTT. It translates to CASSFDLPSMNTEAFF.

The J gene is TRBJ1-6, the V gene TRBV20-1; D is undetermined. Germline CDR1 DFQATT, CDR2 SNEGSKA (reference sequence). The V end was cut by 1 base, the J end by 10 bases, with 8 bases between. The CDR3 has 12 amino acids. The DNA of the CDR3 is TGCAGTGCTAGAGGGACTGCATCACCCCTCCACTTT. Amino acids: CSARGTASPLHF.

This clonotype was recorded at least ten times. This sequence joins TRBV6-1 and TRBJ2-3; possibly TRBD2 for D (5 bases). This CDR3 comprises 15 residues. Trimming took off 8 bases at V and 3 bases at J, with 18 bases between the two ends. Germline values: CDR1 MNHNS, CDR2 SASEGT. The CDR3 DNA reads as TGTGCCAGCGTCTCTCCGAGGGCCGGTACAGATACGCAGTATTTT. Residues: CASVSPRAGTDTQYF.

This clonotype was picked up a small number of times. CDR3 sequence (DNA): TGTGCCAGCAGCTTAGGCGGTTTAAATTACGAGCAGTACTTC. Translated: CASSLGGLNYEQYF. V usage is TRBV11-1 and J usage is TRBJ2-7, with D unclear. V lost 1 base and J lost 4, with 11 bases in between. Germline V gene lookup returns CDR1 SGHAT and CDR2 FQDESV (reference sequence). This CDR3 is 14 amino acids long.

The chain uses TRBV10-3 and TRBJ2-5; the D is unclear. The CDR3 covers 15 residues. Per germline, CDR1 ENHRY and CDR2 SYGVKD. V shed 0 bases and J shed 5 bases, with 13 bases lying between them. The DNA of the CDR3 is TGTGCCATCAGTGAGTCAGGAGTAGTACTGGAGACCCAGTACTTC. This codes for CAISESGVVLETQYF.

The chain uses TRBV6-2 or TRBV6-3 and TRBJ1-5; D not certain. This CDR3 is built from 14 residues. In germline, CDR1 is MNHEY, CDR2 SVGEGT. Trimming stripped 4 bases from V and 0 bases from J, with 7 bases between. CDR3 bases: TGTGCCAGCAGTTTCGACACTAGCAATCAGCCCCAGCATTTT. It specifies CASSFDTSNQPQHF.